One and the same sample provided the 24 T cell receptor beta chains below, sequenced in a study of OX40 agonist ivuxolimab in advanced cancers. Here immunoSEQ multiplex PCR was the method, and the copy in TCRdb shows in-frame clones only, minus some. In the table there are 50,000 to 70,000 clones, 80% to 90% of which are singletons. Sequenced here: CD4+ or CD8+ T cells sorted from blood, sampled in a trial of the OX40 agonist ivuxolimab. The origin of the receptors is an adult with an advanced solid tumor such as melanoma, head and neck, liver or kidney cancer.

The chain couples TRBV9 to TRBJ2-2, with D possibly being TRBD1 or TRBD2 (5 bases each). V lost 4 bases and J lost 2, with 12 bases in between. The germline CDR1 and CDR2 sequences are SGDLS and YYNGEE. The CDR3 extends over 15 amino acids. CDR3: CASSLGTLNTGELFF. DNA of the CDR3: TGTGCCAGCAGCCTTGGGACGCTCAACACCGGGGAGCTGTTTTTT.

The chain links TRBV5-4 to TRBJ1-4; D call uncertain. V was shortened by 4 bases and J by 5 bases, with 9 bases between the two germline ends. The CDR3 has 13 amino acids. Germline loops: CDR1 SGHNT, CDR2 YYREEE (reference sequence). DNA for the CDR3: TGTGCCAGCAGCGGAAAGTTCAATGAAAAACTGTTTTTT. Protein: CASSGKFNEKLFF.

This chain's CDR3 is CSAGQGAEDGYTF. DNA for the CDR3: TGCAGCGCGGGACAGGGGGCGGAGGATGGCTACACCTTC. This chain links TRBV29-1 with TRBJ1-2, with TRBD1 identical over 12 bases. Looked up from germline, CDR1 is SQVTM and CDR2 is ANQGSEA. Unmatched junction bases numbered 6, after V lost 7 bases and J lost 6 bases. This CDR3 has 13 residues.

This clone appeared once. V gene TRBV5-1 combines with J gene TRBJ2-7; D possibly matches TRBD1 or TRBD2 (6 bases each). V was clipped by 3 bases and J by 6 bases, with 16 bases between them. Germline V gives CDR1 SGHRS, CDR2 YFSETQ. The CDR3 contains 14 residues. CDR3 nucleotide sequence: TGCGCCAGCAGCTCGGTGGGGGGCCGGAGCGAGCAGTACTTC. It is translated as CASSSVGGRSEQYF.

V gene TRBV19 combines with J gene TRBJ2-1; D might be TRBD2 (7 bases). This CDR3 has 15 amino acids. Per the germline V gene, CDR1 is LNHDA and CDR2 is SQIVND (reference sequence). The V gene lost 6 bases and the J gene lost 4 bases, with 16 bases spanning the gap. This CDR3 reads CASRLGGGPYNEQFF. The CDR3 DNA is TGTGCCAGTAGGTTGGGAGGGGGGCCATACAATGAGCAGTTCTTC. Full variable domain (missing parts from reference TRBV19 and TRBJ2-1): DGGITQSPKYLFRKEGQNVTLSCEQNLNHDAMYWYRQDPGQGLRLIYYSQIVNDFQKGDIAEGYSVSREKKESFPLTVTSAQKNPTAFYLCASRLGGGPYNEQFFGPGTRLTVL.

The DNA for the CDR3 is TGTGCCAGCAGTTTAGGACCAAACACCGGGGAGCTGTTTTTT. Encoded protein: CASSLGPNTGELFF. The chain recombines TRBV27 with TRBJ2-2; D remains ambiguous. V was pared by 2 bases and J by 2 bases, with 6 bases between. The length of the CDR3 is 14 residues. The germline V gene has CDR1 MNHEY and CDR2 SMNVEV (reference sequence).

The chain recombines TRBV4-1 with TRBJ2-2; unclear D gene. The V end was cut by 2 bases, the J end by 5 bases, with 0 bases between. Germline assignment: CDR1 MGHRA and CDR2 YSYEKL. This CDR3 spans 11 amino acids. The CDR3 nucleotides are TGCGCCAGCAGCCAAACCGGGGAGCTGTTTTTT. It encodes CASSQTGELFF.

The chain couples TRBV2 to TRBJ1-4; 8 bases map to TRBD1. V was clipped by 6 bases and J by 6 bases; unmatched bases: 9. Germline V gives CDR1 SNHLY, CDR2 FYNNEI. The CDR3 extends over 15 amino acids. CDR3 amino acids: CASRAEQGVDEKLFF. CDR3 DNA: TGTGCCAGCAGGGCTGAACAGGGGGTCGATGAAAAACTGTTTTTT.

The chain links TRBV27 to TRBJ1-1; D gene uncertain. With 3 bases removed from V and 4 bases from J, the gap between germline ends came to 9 bases. Per germline, CDR1 MNHEY and CDR2 SMNVEV (reference sequence). There are 13 residues in the CDR3. CDR3 bases: TGTGCCAGCAGTTTGGGTAGGAGCACTGAAGCTTTCTTT. Translated, it gives CASSLGRSTEAFF.

This chain uses TRBV14 with TRBJ2-1; TRBD2 is a possible D gene (6 bases). Germline-derived CDR1 and CDR2 are SGHDN and FVKESK. The CDR3 extends over 15 amino acids. The V and J ends lost 6 bases and 3 bases respectively, with 15 bases between them. The CDR3 bases are TGTGCCAGCAGTGTCAGCGGGTCAGGCTACAATGAGCAGTTCTTC. Protein product: CASSVSGSGYNEQFF.

This sequence joins TRBV19 and TRBJ1-2, with a tentative D call TRBD1 (5 bases). This CDR3 is 18 amino acids long. Germline CDR1 and CDR2: LNHDA and SQIVND (reference sequence). V lost 2 bases, J lost 6 bases, and 25 bases lay in between. The CDR3 loop is CASSITAWDPPNLDGYTF. CDR3 in DNA: TGTGCCAGTAGTATAACAGCGTGGGACCCCCCGAATCTGGATGGCTACACCTTC.

This chain uses TRBV4-1 with TRBJ2-7; D is possibly TRBD2 (6 bases). The V gene's germline CDR1 is MGHRA and CDR2 YSYEKL. Trimming left V 1 base short and J 0 bases short, with 10 bases between. The CDR3 covers 15 residues. The CDR3 spells CASSQGFGGSYEQYF. CDR3 sequence (DNA): TGCGCCAGCAGCCAAGGCTTCGGGGGCTCCTACGAGCAGTACTTC.

The chain recombines TRBV2 with TRBJ1-1; 10 bases align to TRBD1. The CDR3 covers 14 residues. Germline V CDR1 and CDR2: SNHLY, FYNNEI. The junction had 5 bases not matched to a gene; V was cut back by 6 bases and J by 4 bases. The CDR3 sequence: CASSRDRGGTEAFF. CDR3 bases: TGTGCCAGCAGCAGGGACAGGGGTGGCACTGAAGCTTTCTTT.

The chain is built from TRBV6-6 and TRBJ2-5; D may be TRBD1 (5 bases). CDR1 is MNHNY and CDR2 is SVGAGI in the germline V gene (reference sequence). V was cut by 0 bases and J by 5 bases, with 13 bases left in between. This CDR3 contains 15 residues. DNA for the CDR3: TGTGCCAGCAGTTACTCGTCTTCAGGGCGCGAGACCCAGTACTTC. Protein: CASSYSSSGRETQYF.

The chain couples TRBV29-1 to TRBJ2-7, with D possibly TRBD1 on 7 matching bases. V dropped 6 bases and J dropped 3 bases, with 15 bases sitting between them. Germline assignment: CDR1 SQVTM and CDR2 ANQGSEA. This CDR3 is built from 13 residues. CDR3 in DNA: TGCAGCGTGGAGGGGGCGAGGAGCTACGAGCAGTACTTC. It encodes CSVEGARSYEQYF.

As regards this clone: At one boundary the junction diverges from the germline segment, which might be a read error. This chain uses TRBV4-1 with TRBJ2-2, with D unresolved. From germline, CDR1 is MGHRA and CDR2 YSYEKL. The CDR3 loop spans 16 amino acids. The CDR3 bases are TGCGCCAGCAGCCAAGATAGTTCTTGGAACGCCGGGGAGCTGTTTTTT. It translates to CASSQDSSWNAGELFF.

This clone showed up just once. The chain is built from TRBV27 and TRBJ1-3; 7 bases match TRBD1. Germline-derived CDR1 and CDR2 are MNHEY and SMNVEV (reference sequence). The CDR3 extends over 14 amino acids. V dropped 6 bases and J dropped 12; count of bases not matched to a gene: 14. The CDR3 region has the DNA TGTGCCAGCAGCCCTTTGGACAGGAGAGAAAACATATATTTT. It specifies CASSPLDRRENIYF.

This CDR3 is CASSRIPDTSTIYF. CDR3 DNA: TGCGCCAGCAGCCGAATACCGGACACCAGCACCATATATTTT. This chain uses TRBV4-1 with TRBJ1-3; TRBD1 is a possible D gene (5 bases). V was shortened by 4 bases and J by 9 bases, with 16 bases between the two germline ends. Per the germline V gene, CDR1 is MGHRA and CDR2 is YSYEKL. The CDR3 loop spans 14 amino acids.

The chain combines TRBV7-9 with TRBJ2-5; D gene unclear. From germline, CDR1 is SEHNR and CDR2 FQNEAQ (reference sequence). The V end lost 2 bases, the J end lost 4 bases, and 5 bases lay between the germline ends. The CDR3 length is 12 residues. CDR3 amino acids: CASSLRTETQYF. The DNA for the CDR3 is TGTGCCAGCAGCTTAAGGACAGAGACCCAGTACTTC.

V usage is TRBV2 and J usage is TRBJ1-2, with D possibly being TRBD1 (5 bases). Between the trimmed V and J ends, which lost 6 bases and 5 bases, there was a span of 10 bases. CDR1 is SNHLY, CDR2 FYNNEI, per germline. The CDR3 loop spans 12 amino acids. The CDR3 DNA sequence: TGTGCCAGCAGGGATGACAGTTATGGCTACACCTTC. Translating gives CASRDDSYGYTF.

The gene calls are TRBV27 and TRBJ2-7; maybe TRBD2 (5 bases). The CDR3 covers 13 residues. Per the germline V gene, CDR1 is MNHEY and CDR2 is SMNVEV (reference sequence). V shed 5 bases and J shed 0 bases, with 8 bases lying between them. Here the CDR3 reads CASSPDSSYEQYF. The CDR3 DNA reads TGTGCCAGCAGTCCGGACTCCTCCTACGAGCAGTACTTC.

The rearrangement links TRBV30 to TRBJ1-2, with unresolved D. The V end lost 2 bases, the J end lost 5 bases, and 6 bases lay between the germline ends. The CDR3 consists of 11 residues. CDR1 is GTSNPN and CDR2 is SVGIG in the germline V gene (reference sequence). CDR3 sequence (DNA): TGTGCCTGGAGTAGAGAATATGGCTACACCTTC. This sequence encodes CAWSREYGYTF.

The sample holds one count of this clone. This chain joins TRBV4-1 and TRBJ2-1; D is uncertain. There are 11 residues in the CDR3. Germline V CDR1 and CDR2: MGHRA, YSYEKL. Trimming removed 0 bases at V and 9 bases at J, with 3 bases between. The CDR3 here is CASSQDTEQFF. Written as DNA, the CDR3 is TGCGCCAGCAGCCAAGATACTGAGCAGTTCTTC.

This chain links TRBV11-3 with TRBJ2-2; D may be TRBD1 (5 bases). The length of the CDR3 is 13 residues. V lost 1 base and J 6 bases, leaving 6 bases between the germline ends. CDR1 and CDR2 from the germline V gene are SGHNT and YENEEA. The CDR3: CASSLGGAGELFF. The CDR3 DNA reads as TGTGCCAGCAGCTTAGGGGGCGCCGGGGAGCTGTTTTTT.